This TCR beta chain was found in a study of Ad26.COV2.S vaccination and SARS-CoV-2 variants. Sequencing used immunoSEQ multiplex PCR; TCRdb keeps in-frame clones, though not all of them. The sample carries about 680,000 clones, approximately 88% recorded once. The trim removed 6 bases at V and 2 bases at J, leaving 7 bases unmatched. The CDR3 spans 15 residues. Germline V lookup: CDR1 LGHNT, CDR2 FRNRAP. Indicated treatment: some 20 received Ad26.COV2.S at low or high dose, single or two shots; about 5 received placebo; per-sample allocation not given. After the first vaccine or placebo injection, samples were drawn on day 63. The donor was a Boston adult aged 18-55 years.

The TCR sequence derives from a person between 18 and 60 years old who received the Ad26.COV2.S COVID-19 vaccine or a placebo. Sequencing was performed on peripheral blood, taken in a trial of Ad26.COV2.S vaccine versus placebo. The V gene is TRBV12-5, the J gene TRBJ1-3, with TRBD1 matching 7 bases. CDR3: CASGPDRETGNTIYF. In DNA, the CDR3 is TGTGCTAGTGGCCCCGACAGGGAAACTGGAAACACCATATATTTT.